This TCR beta chain was found in a study of identical twins. This CDR3 comprises 12 residues. Germline lookup yields CDR1 LNHDA and CDR2 SQIVND (reference sequence). Each CDR3 protein is one row after TCRdb ran MiXCR on the 5' RACE reads. The sample lists 1.5 million or so distinct CDR3 sequences; around a third were seen once. Only a few counts were recorded for this clonotype. The clonotype comes from a newborn girl in good health. This sequence joins TRBV19 and TRBJ2-4; D remains ambiguous. The tail of the sequence fits TRBJ2-7 better, so the J call may be wrong. Specimen: cord blood. The CDR3: CASSIHLYEQYF. The DNA for the CDR3 is TGTGCCAGTAGTATACACCTCTACGAGCAGTACTTC.